The sequence of this TCR beta chain was determined in a study of shared clonotypes between healthy human individuals. The study's findings and limits: Naive subsets generally exceeded memory subsets in estimated richness.

All the donors were Caucasian adults who lived in Nashville, Tennessee. CCR7-negative CD45RA+ TemRA cells were pooled with CD45RO+ cells for CD8 memory. Clones were read by immunoSEQ multiplex PCR, and TCRdb kept only the in-frame ones, dropping some. The sample consists of about 690,000 clones, 90% of them appearing once. A word on this clone: Its antigen is not known. Other nucleotide sequences in the sample specify the same CDR3.

The sequenced sample consisted of memory CD8+ T cells from PBMCs. Subset noted: CD45RO+ cells pooled with CCR7-negative TemRA cells. The TCR sequence derives from a man between 18 and 35 years old in good health. Some clones in this sample may be carry-over from other donors' samples.

The CDR3 here is CASSLGGNYGYTF. The CDR3 DNA sequence: TGTGCCAGCAGCTTGGGGGGGAACTATGGCTACACCTTC. The chain couples TRBV5-6 to TRBJ1-2, with a weak D call TRBD1 (5 bases). The germline V gene has CDR1 SGHDT and CDR2 YYEEEE. Trimming left V 0 bases short and J 2 bases short, with 5 bases between. The CDR3 has 13 amino acids.